A selection of T cell receptor beta chains follows, all from one sample in a study of blood T cell repertoires in COVID-19. TCRdb's copy holds only in-frame clones and misses some; the assay was immunoSEQ multiplex PCR. The table lists about 170,000 clones, 85% to 95% of them singletons, with around 0.53% in the top ten. Sequencing used peripheral blood. These receptors all come from a man in his forties or fifties with acute or convalescent COVID-19. Each CDR3 is given with its conserved first and last residue. The D gene is left open where the match is weak. A clone size is listed for some rows: how often the clone was seen (once, few, many), or a class if it is expanded.

CDR3nt	CDR3aa	len	abundance	v_gene	j_gene	d_gene
TGTGCCAGCAGCCCAAGCTTGACTAGCGGGAGGGCGATGGGGGAGACCCAGTACTTC	CASSPSLTSGRAMGETQYF	19	NA	TRBV7-9	TRBJ2-5	TRBD2
TGTGCCAGCAGCTCAAGCCCGGGACAGACCAACTATGGCTACACCTTC	CASSSSPGQTNYGYTF	16	NA	TRBV7-2	TRBJ1-2	TRBD1
TGTGCCAGCAGTACTGACACAGCGGAACCACCCCTCCACTTT	CASSTDTAEPPLHF	14	NA	TRBV2	TRBJ1-6	NA
TGCAGTGCTAGTGGGAGCGGGGCATACAATGAGCAGTTCTTC	CSASGSGAYNEQFF	14	NA	TRBV20-1	TRBJ2-1	TRBD2
TGTGCCAGCAGCTCCTACTCCGGGACAGGGGGCGAGAGAGTTATTCCCGGGGAGCTGTTTTTT	CASSSYSGTGGERVIPGELFF	21	once	TRBV13	TRBJ2-2	TRBD1
TGTGCCACCAGTGAAGCGGGGGGGGCTAGGTGGTCCGGGGAGCTGTTTTTT	CATSEAGGARWSGELFF	17	NA	TRBV24-1	TRBJ2-2	TRBD2
TGTGCCAGCAGCTTAGGACTGATCTGGTTCAGCTCTGGAAACACCATATATTTT	CASSLGLIWFSSGNTIYF	18	NA	TRBV11-3	TRBJ1-3	NA
TGTGCCAGCAGCCAAGCAGGGGGGGAGACCCAGTACTTC	CASSQAGGETQYF	13	NA	TRBV3-1/TRBV3-2	TRBJ2-5	NA
TGTGCCAGCAGTTTACGGGCAGGGGTTTACACTGAAGCTTTCTTT	CASSLRAGVYTEAFF	15	NA	TRBV27	TRBJ1-1	NA
TGTGCCAGCAGGGTCCAGGAGGGGGCTGGGGTTAATGAAAAACTGTTTTTT	CASRVQEGAGVNEKLFF	17	NA	TRBV4-2	TRBJ1-4	TRBD1
TGTGCCAGCGGATTACAGGGGGCAACTAATGAAAAACTGTTTTTT	CASGLQGATNEKLFF	15	NA	TRBV28	TRBJ1-4	TRBD1
TGTGCCAGCAGGGACCGGGACAGAGCGCGGACCTCTGGAAACACCATATATTTT	CASRDRDRARTSGNTIYF	18	NA	TRBV28	TRBJ1-3	TRBD1
TGTGCCAGTAGTATGGCATCGACGGGAATGAACACTGAAGCTTTCTTT	CASSMASTGMNTEAFF	16	once	TRBV19	TRBJ1-1	NA
TGTGCCATCAGCGAAGGGACTAGCGGAATCTACGAGCAGTACTTC	CAISEGTSGIYEQYF	15	NA	TRBV10-3	TRBJ2-7	TRBD2
TGTGCCAGCAGTTACACATGGACAGGGGTCTACGAGCAGTACTTC	CASSYTWTGVYEQYF	15	NA	TRBV6-5	TRBJ2-7	TRBD1
TGTGCCAGCAGTTTTTCAAGTCCCGGGACTAGCGAGGATGAGCAGTTCTTC	CASSFSSPGTSEDEQFF	17	NA	TRBV27	TRBJ2-1	TRBD2
TGTGCCAGCAGTTACGCGTACGACGACAGTCTTGAGCAGTTCTTC	CASSYAYDDSLEQFF	15	NA	TRBV6-5	TRBJ2-1	NA
TGTGCCAGCAGCCTGGACAAAAACTATGGCTACACCTTC	CASSLDKNYGYTF	13	NA	TRBV11-2	TRBJ1-2	NA
TGTGCCAGCAGCGTAGCCGGACTAGCGGTCGGGGATACGCAGTATTTT	CASSVAGLAVGDTQYF	16	NA	TRBV9	TRBJ2-3	TRBD2
TGTGCCAGCAGTTACCAACCCACAGGCCAGAACACCGGGGAGCTGTTTTTT	CASSYQPTGQNTGELFF	17	NA	TRBV6-2/TRBV6-3	TRBJ2-2	NA
TGCGCCAGCAGCCCACTACTAGGAAATGAGCAGTTCTTC	CASSPLLGNEQFF	13	NA	TRBV5-1	TRBJ2-1	NA
TGTGCCAGCAGCGCAAAAACCGGGACACTCACAGATACGCAGTATTTT	CASSAKTGTLTDTQYF	16	NA	TRBV7-9	TRBJ2-3	NA
TGTGCCACCAGTGATTCAGGTGCGAACTATGGCTACACCTTC	CATSDSGANYGYTF	14	few	TRBV24-1	TRBJ1-2	NA
TGTGCCAGCAGTTTATCTCCAGGGCGAAATGAAAAACTGTTTTTT	CASSLSPGRNEKLFF	15	NA	TRBV27	TRBJ1-4	NA
TGTGCCAGCAGTTACTCGAATCTTCTGCGCCCCTATGGCTACACCTTC	CASSYSNLLRPYGYTF	16	NA	TRBV6-5	TRBJ1-2	NA
TGTGCCAGCAGCTTAACCGGACGGGGAGTAGACTTC	CASSLTGRGVDF	12	NA	TRBV7-9	TRBJ2-5	NA
TGTGCCAGCAGTCTCAGAGGGACCCGGGGGGCAGATACGCAGTATTTT	CASSLRGTRGADTQYF	16	NA	TRBV27	TRBJ2-3	TRBD2
TGTGCCAGCTCACCCGGGACAGGGGACTCCTACGAGCAGTACTTC	CASSPGTGDSYEQYF	15	NA	TRBV18	TRBJ2-7	TRBD1
TGTGCCAGCAGTGGTACTCGGGACAGGGGTTTTGTCACTGAAGCTTTCTTT	CASSGTRDRGFVTEAFF	17	NA	TRBV28	TRBJ1-1	TRBD1
TGTGCCAGCGGGACAGGGAGTTATGGCTACACCTTC	CASGTGSYGYTF	12	NA	TRBV28	TRBJ1-2	TRBD1
TGTGCCAGTAGTATAGGTCTAGCGGGTACCGGGGAGCTGTTTTTT	CASSIGLAGTGELFF	15	NA	TRBV19	TRBJ2-2	TRBD2
TGTGCCACCAGGGGGCAAGTCGAGCAGTACTTC	CATRGQVEQYF	11	NA	TRBV10-3	TRBJ2-7	TRBD1
TGTGCCAGCAGCTTCGAACCCAACAGGGACGAAGCTTTCTTT	CASSFEPNRDEAFF	14	NA	TRBV7-3	TRBJ1-1	NA
TGTGCCAGCAGCGTCGACAGGGGGCCTGAGCAGTTCTTC	CASSVDRGPEQFF	13	NA	TRBV9	TRBJ2-1	TRBD1
TGTGCCAGCAGGGACAGGGGCACTGAAGCTTTCTTT	CASRDRGTEAFF	12	NA	TRBV6-5	TRBJ1-1	TRBD1
TGTGCCAGCAGCCGGGACAGGTACAATTCACCCCTCCACTTT	CASSRDRYNSPLHF	14	NA	TRBV6-6	TRBJ1-6	TRBD1
TGTGCCAGCAGCGTCTCCGGGACAGGGTATTTCGGCACTGAAGCTTTCTTT	CASSVSGTGYFGTEAFF	17	NA	TRBV5-4	TRBJ1-1	TRBD1
TGTGCCAGCAGCCAAGGTTTAGGAGCGAATCGCTACGAGCAGTACTTC	CASSQGLGANRYEQYF	16	NA	TRBV3-1/TRBV3-2	TRBJ2-7	NA
TGTGCCAGCAGCTTAAATAGTGCGGGGACAGGAAATACTGAAGCTTTCTTT	CASSLNSAGTGNTEAFF	17	NA	TRBV7-8	TRBJ1-1	TRBD1
TGTGCCAGCAGCGTATCCTCAGGGATCGCAACTAATGAAAAACTGTTTTTT	CASSVSSGIATNEKLFF	17	few	TRBV9	TRBJ1-4	NA
TGTGCCAGCAGCTTAGCGACACAGAAATGGGAGACCCAGTACTTC	CASSLATQKWETQYF	15	NA	TRBV11-1	TRBJ2-5	NA
TGTGCCAGCAGTCGGGATGAGAGCAATCAGCCCCAGCATTTT	CASSRDESNQPQHF	14	few	TRBV9	TRBJ1-5	NA
TGCGCCAGCAGGTGGAGACCCGTGAACACCGGGGAGCTGTTTTTT	CASRWRPVNTGELFF	15	few	TRBV5-1	TRBJ2-2	NA
TGTGCCACCAGTGATTACAGCAGAGACTATGGCTACACCTTC	CATSDYSRDYGYTF	14	NA	TRBV24-1	TRBJ1-2	NA
TGTGCCAGCCAAAGAGGGGGGGCCGGCACAGATACGCAGTATTTT	CASQRGGAGTDTQYF	15	NA	TRBV19	TRBJ2-3	NA
TGTGCCAGCAGCTTATGGGGACTCGATAATTCACCCCTCCACTTT	CASSLWGLDNSPLHF	15	once	TRBV7-2	TRBJ1-6	NA
TGCGCCAGCAGCTCCGGGGGGGGAGGAAACACCATATATTTT	CASSSGGGGNTIYF	14	NA	TRBV5-1	TRBJ1-3	NA
TGTGCCAGCAGCCAAGCGGGAGTAAATGAGCAGTTCTTC	CASSQAGVNEQFF	13	NA	TRBV3-1/TRBV3-2	TRBJ2-1	NA
TGCGCCAGCACCTTGGAGCCAGGGGGCGGTACAGATACGCAGTATTTT	CASTLEPGGGTDTQYF	16	NA	TRBV5-1	TRBJ2-3	TRBD1
TGTGCCACCAGTGACCCTGGGACAAAGTTCACAGATACGCAGTATTTT	CATSDPGTKFTDTQYF	16	NA	TRBV24-1	TRBJ2-3	NA
TGTGCCATCAGTGAGGTGCTAGCGGGAGGAAGGACCGGGGAGCTGTTTTTT	CAISEVLAGGRTGELFF	17	NA	TRBV10-3	TRBJ2-2	TRBD2
TGCGCCAGCAGCCCACAGGGACGAGAAGAAAAACTGTTTTTT	CASSPQGREEKLFF	14	once	TRBV5-1	TRBJ1-4	NA
TGCGCCAGCAGTGAGACCTTAATAGCGGGAGGGACCGGGGAGCTGTTTTTT	CASSETLIAGGTGELFF	17	NA	TRBV10-1	TRBJ2-2	TRBD2
TGTGCCGGCCAGGCAGGAGGAGGTCAAGAGACCCAGTACTTC	CAGQAGGGQETQYF	14	NA	TRBV2	TRBJ2-5	NA
TGTGCCAGCACCGTAGCGAGCGGGAGCTACAATGAGCAGTTCTTC	CASTVASGSYNEQFF	15	NA	TRBV9	TRBJ2-1	TRBD2
TGTGCCACCAGCAGAGGGGCCGGGATTGTGGCTTTCTTT	CATSRGAGIVAFF	13	NA	TRBV15	TRBJ1-1	NA
TGTGCCAGCCCCCCTGAGGGCCCAACTAATGAAAAACTGTTTTTT	CASPPEGPTNEKLFF	15	few	TRBV11-1	TRBJ1-4	NA
TGTGCCAGCAGTGACGGACAGGGGACGTACTACACCGGGGAGCTGTTTTTT	CASSDGQGTYYTGELFF	17	NA	TRBV25-1	TRBJ2-2	TRBD1
TGTGCCAGTACCCCCAATAGATATGAAAAACTGTTTTTT	CASTPNRYEKLFF	13	NA	TRBV19	TRBJ1-4	NA